The 17 T cell receptor beta chains in this list originate from one sample, sequenced in a study of PD-L1 blockade in urothelial cancer (dated by TCRdb to 2015 to 2018). The library relied on the immunoSEQ multiplex PCR assay. TCRdb holds this immuneACCESS table with in-frame rearrangements only. Some clones are missing; in checked studies, unresolved V genes explain under half, and the rest has no known cause. This sample holds about 33,000 clones; under 90% were observed only once. Approximately 14% of the sample lies in the top ten. What this sample's time point label stands for: pretreatment peripheral blood. Source: PBMCs, taken around atezolizumab (anti-PD-L1) treatment. The receptors were sampled from a man in his 60s with urothelial cancer.

The chain uses TRBV6-1 and TRBJ1-1; D unresolved. Germline V lookup: CDR1 MNHNS, CDR2 SASEGT. V was cut by 4 bases and J by 5 bases, with 14 bases left in between. There are 14 residues in the CDR3. The DNA of the CDR3 is TGTGCCAGCAGTGTCCTGAGAGATACGACTGAAGCTTTCTTT. Translated: CASSVLRDTTEAFF.

J is TRBJ2-3 and V is TRBV30; perhaps TRBD2 as D (6 bases). Looked up from germline, CDR1 is GTSNPN and CDR2 is SVGIG (reference sequence). The V end lost 5 bases, the J end lost 0 bases, and 12 bases lay between the germline ends. The CDR3 has 14 amino acids. The CDR3 DNA follows: TGTGCCTGGGCAAGCGGGTCTAGCACAGATACGCAGTATTTT. Its protein product is CAWASGSSTDTQYF.

This clone has a single count. The rearrangement joins TRBV11-3 to TRBJ2-7, with 10 bases fitting TRBD1. Germline assignment: CDR1 SGHNT and CDR2 YENEEA. The CDR3 consists of 13 residues. V lost 4 bases and J lost 6; bases outside the gene matches: 3. The CDR3 spells CASSSTGGGEQYF. In DNA, the CDR3 is TGTGCCAGCAGCTCGACAGGGGGCGGCGAGCAGTACTTC. The complete variable domain, with remaining parts taken from reference TRBV11-3 and TRBJ2-7, reads EAGVVQSPRYKIIEKKQPVAFWCNPISGHNTLYWYLQNLGQGPELLIRYENEEAVDDSQLPKDRFSAERLKGVDSTLKIQPAELGDSAVYLCASSSTGGGEQYFGPGTRLTVT.

The gene calls are TRBV19 and TRBJ1-5; D possibly corresponds to TRBD1 (6 bases). The CDR3 extends over 14 amino acids. V lost 5 bases and J lost 3, with 11 bases in between. The germline V gene encodes CDR1 LNHDA and CDR2 SQIVND (reference sequence). CDR3 amino acids: CASSVRDTNQPQHF. CDR3 bases: TGTGCCAGTAGTGTCCGGGACACCAATCAGCCCCAGCATTTT.

V is TRBV29-1 and J is TRBJ2-7; D call uncertain. Germline V CDR1 and CDR2: SQVTM, ANQGSEA. This CDR3 has 14 residues. Trimming pared 2 bases from V and 0 bases from J, leaving 11 bases between. The CDR3 sequence: CSVESPGSSYEQYF. In DNA, the CDR3 is TGCAGCGTTGAATCGCCAGGTAGCTCCTACGAGCAGTACTTC.

This clone was detected a few times. V usage is TRBV19 and J usage is TRBJ2-1; 10 bases line up with TRBD2. Per the germline V gene, CDR1 is LNHDA and CDR2 is SQIVND (reference sequence). J gave up 4 bases and V 3 bases, and 9 bases lay outside the gene matches. This CDR3 is built from 17 residues. The CDR3 here is CASSILIAGGMYNEQFF. CDR3 DNA sequence: TGTGCCAGTAGTATCCTGATAGCGGGAGGCATGTACAATGAGCAGTTCTTC.

This chain joins TRBV19 and TRBJ2-4; 8 bases match TRBD1. Per germline, CDR1 LNHDA and CDR2 SQIVND (reference sequence). J lost 7 bases, V lost 3 bases, and 5 bases had no gene match. The CDR3 covers 14 residues. The CDR3 here is CASSMTGEDNIQYF. The CDR3 DNA reads TGTGCCAGTAGTATGACAGGGGAGGACAACATTCAGTACTTC.

The rearrangement uses TRBV19 and TRBJ2-7, with TRBD2 matching over 9 bases. V dropped 3 bases and J dropped 7; count of bases not matched to a gene: 1. Germline CDR1 LNHDA, CDR2 SQIVND (reference sequence). The CDR3 is 12 amino acids. The CDR3 here is CASSILAGEQYF. CDR3 coding DNA: TGTGCCAGTAGTATCCTAGCGGGAGAGCAGTACTTC.

The chain couples TRBV27 to TRBJ1-4; D may be TRBD1 (5 bases). Germline lookup yields CDR1 MNHEY and CDR2 SMNVEV (reference sequence). The CDR3 runs 13 residues. The V and J ends lost 6 bases and 8 bases respectively, with 13 bases between them. CDR3 region: CASRGQGREKLFF. The CDR3 bases are TGTGCCAGCAGAGGTCAGGGAAGAGAAAAACTGTTTTTT.

The V gene is TRBV27, the J gene TRBJ1-1; a possible D gene is TRBD1 (6 bases). Trimming shortened V by 5 bases and J by 5 bases, and 6 bases separated the two germline ends. Looked up from germline, CDR1 is MNHEY and CDR2 is SMNVEV (reference sequence). The CDR3 totals 11 residues. This CDR3 reads CASSRGTEAFF. The CDR3 nucleotides read TGTGCCAGCAGTAGGGGGACTGAAGCTTTCTTT.

The chain recombines TRBV7-9 with TRBJ1-2, with TRBD1 matching over 7 bases. Germline CDR1 SEHNR, CDR2 FQNEAQ (reference sequence). V was pared by 4 bases and J by 4 bases, with 6 bases of the junction left unmatched. This CDR3 spans 14 amino acids. CDR3 nucleotides: TGTGCCAGCAGCTCCTTACAGGGGACCTATGGCTACACCTTC. It yields the protein CASSSLQGTYGYTF.

This clone has more than one count but fewer than ten. This chain connects TRBV2 to TRBJ2-3; D is ambiguous. Trimming cost V 2 bases and J 2 bases, with 5 bases left between them. Germline V gives CDR1 SNHLY, CDR2 FYNNEI. The CDR3 consists of 13 residues. The CDR3 DNA reads TGTGCCAGCAGTGAAAGAGTCACAGATACGCAGTATTTT. Protein product: CASSERVTDTQYF.

The chain carries TRBV7-4 and TRBJ2-1; D might be TRBD2 (5 bases). CDR1 and CDR2 from the germline V gene are SGHVT and SQSDAQ. The V gene lost 1 base and the J gene lost 4 bases, with 11 bases spanning the gap. This CDR3 comprises 15 residues. CDR3: CASSLVSGTYNEQFF. The DNA of the CDR3 is TGTGCCAGCAGCTTAGTGAGCGGCACTTACAATGAGCAGTTCTTC.

This clone was observed many times. The chain joins TRBV30 to TRBJ1-2; TRBD1 is a possible D gene (5 bases). There are 10 residues in the CDR3. V gave up 7 bases and J gave up 7 bases, with 10 bases separating them. Germline CDR1 reads GTSNPN; CDR2 reads SVGIG (reference sequence). CDR3 sequence (DNA): TGTGCCTCCGCGGGGGGTGGCTACACCTTC. Its translation is CASAGGGYTF.

This clone appeared a few times. The CDR3 bases are TGTGCCAGCAGCTTGGCCTGGACTAGCGGGAGTTTAGCAGATACGCAGTATTTT. This encodes CASSLAWTSGSLADTQYF. The rearrangement joins TRBV5-5 to TRBJ2-3; 13 nucleotides match TRBD2. Per the germline V gene, CDR1 is SGHKS and CDR2 is YYEKEE (reference sequence). This CDR3 region has 18 residues. J lost 4 bases, V lost 0 bases, and 8 bases had no gene match.

This clone has a single count. This chain connects TRBV18 to TRBJ1-6, with a tentative D call TRBD1 (6 bases). CDR1 and CDR2 from the germline V gene are KGHSH and LQKENI. This CDR3 has 13 amino acids. V was clipped by 3 bases and J by 6 bases, with 6 bases between them. The CDR3 here is CASSPDSNSPLHF. Here the CDR3 DNA reads TGTGCCAGCTCACCGGACAGTAATTCACCCCTCCACTTT.

The rearrangement uses TRBV30 and TRBJ1-3; TRBD1 matches 9 bases. Germline assignment: CDR1 GTSNPN and CDR2 SVGIG (reference sequence). J lost 4 bases, V lost 7 bases, and 8 bases had no gene match. This CDR3 is built from 14 residues. The CDR3 loop is CAFCYRGLGNTIYF. The CDR3 nucleotides are TGTGCCTTCTGTTACAGGGGGCTCGGAAACACCATATATTTT.